The 2 T cell receptor beta chains below were found in one sample sequenced in a study of blood T cell repertoires in COVID-19. Libraries were prepared by immunoSEQ multiplex PCR; TCRdb keeps only in-frame clonotypes and omits some of them. This table has about 250,000 clones, around 82% appearing once. The sequencing input was peripheral blood. Source of these receptors: a man in his fifties with active or convalescent COVID-19.

The chain uses TRBV5-1 and TRBJ2-2; TRBD1 aligns across 7 bases. The length of the CDR3 is 13 residues. V lost 9 bases, J lost 7 bases, and 9 bases stayed unmatched. The germline gives CDR1 SGHRS, CDR2 YFSETQ. CDR3 nucleotides: TGCGCCAATCGACAGGGAAGGGACGGGGAGCTGTTTTTT. Its translation is CANRQGRDGELFF.

This chain connects TRBV5-1 to TRBJ2-3; TRBD2 might be the D (7 bases). Trimming removed 4 bases from V and 7 bases from J, with 16 bases in between. CDR3 length equals 14 residues. The germline V gene has CDR1 SGHRS and CDR2 YFSETQ. For the CDR3, the DNA is TGCGCCAGCAGCCCCAGGGGCGGGGGAAATACGCAGTATTTT. It translates to CASSPRGGGNTQYF.